These 32 T cell receptor beta chains came from one sample sequenced in a study of cytomegalovirus exposure and HLA in healthy donors. PCR was performed using 60 Vbeta and 13 Jbeta primers. Measured with immunoSEQ multiplex PCR; TCRdb has only the in-frame clones, and not every one. Of around 100,000 clones in the sample, 82% are singletons; the top ten hold around 2.3%. Material for sequencing was PBMCs. Every receptor here comes from a woman under 30 in good health and CMV-seronegative.

The chain joins TRBV15 to TRBJ1-6; possibly TRBD1 for D (6 bases). Trimming left V 0 bases short and J 7 bases short, with 10 bases between. The CDR3 sequence is 15 residues long. Germline CDR1 and CDR2: LNHNV and YYDKDF (reference sequence). Here the CDR3 reads CATSRDLQGNSPLHF. DNA of the CDR3: TGTGCCACCAGCAGAGATCTGCAGGGGAATTCACCCCTCCACTTT.

This clone was counted a few times. The chain joins TRBV11-2 to TRBJ1-1; D gene unclear. This CDR3 is 15 amino acids long. V lost 8 bases, J lost 1 base, and 17 bases lay in between. Germline CDR1 and CDR2: SGHAT and FQNNGV. The CDR3 here is CASGDTRGGNTEAFF. The CDR3 DNA reads TGTGCCAGCGGTGACACTCGGGGTGGGAACACTGAAGCTTTCTTT.

V gene TRBV19 combines with J gene TRBJ2-7; a possible D gene is TRBD2 (5 bases). In germline, CDR1 is LNHDA, CDR2 SQIVND (reference sequence). CDR3 length: 17 amino acids. V was shortened by 6 bases and J by 0 bases, with 21 bases between the two germline ends. The CDR3 bases are TGTGCCAGTAGCCCTTGGTGGAGCGGTCTACTCTCCTACGAGCAGTACTTC. It specifies CASSPWWSGLLSYEQYF.

The rearrangement joins TRBV4-2 to TRBJ1-5; 10 positions match TRBD1. The CDR3 has 17 amino acids. With 4 bases clipped from V and 11 bases from J, the junction kept 17 bases outside the gene matches. Per the germline V gene, CDR1 is LGHNA and CDR2 is YNFKEQ. CDR3 DNA: TGTGCCAGCAGCCGAAGTGGCGGGACAGGGGTCTCCCGGGCCCAGCATTTT. It specifies CASSRSGGTGVSRAQHF.

V and J are TRBV6-5 and TRBJ1-6; D not certain. V lost 2 bases to trimming and J lost 2 bases, with 4 bases between them. Per the germline V gene, CDR1 is MNHEY and CDR2 is SVGAGI. The CDR3 totals 14 residues. The CDR3 reads CASSYRAYNSPLHF. As DNA, the CDR3 is TGTGCCAGCAGTTACAGAGCCTATAATTCACCCCTCCACTTT.

V gene TRBV5-6 combines with J gene TRBJ1-2; possible D gene TRBD1, 5 bases. This CDR3 is 14 amino acids long. Trimming removed 2 bases from V and 4 bases from J, with 12 bases in between. Germline V gene data show CDR1 as SGHDT and CDR2 as YYEEEE. DNA for the CDR3: TGTGCCAGCAGCTTAGTGGGGCAGAGCTATGGCTACACCTTC. It is translated as CASSLVGQSYGYTF. Full variable domain (rest looked up from reference TRBV5-6 and TRBJ1-2): DAGVTQSPTHLIKTRGQQVTLRCSPKSGHDTVSWYQQALGQGPQFIFQYYEEEERQRGNFPDRFSGHQFPNYSSELNVNALLLGDSALYLCASSLVGQSYGYTFGSGTRLTVV.

The chain recombines TRBV6-4 with TRBJ2-3; the match to TRBD2 covers 11 bases. J lost 4 bases, V lost 0 bases, and 0 bases had no gene match. The germline CDR1 and CDR2 sequences are MRHNA and SNTAGT. This CDR3 is 15 amino acids long. CDR3 residues: CASSDSSGGADTQYF. The CDR3 DNA is TGTGCCAGCAGTGACTCTAGCGGGGGGGCAGATACGCAGTATTTT.

The chain couples TRBV6-5 to TRBJ1-2, with a tentative D call TRBD1 (5 bases). V was clipped by 9 bases and J by 11 bases, with 25 bases between them. Germline V CDR1 and CDR2: MNHEY, SVGAGI. The CDR3 consists of 14 residues. The CDR3 is CASFPGGSRFGYTF. In DNA form, the CDR3 reads TGTGCCAGTTTTCCGGGGGGGTCCAGATTTGGATACACCTTC.

The rearrangement uses TRBV27 and TRBJ1-4; a weak D match, TRBD1 (5 bases). Trimming shortened V by 1 base and J by 7 bases, and 16 bases separated the two germline ends. CDR3 size: 16 residues. Germline CDR1 reads MNHEY; CDR2 reads SMNVEV (reference sequence). The CDR3 protein is CASSLYGAGQGEKLFF. DNA of the CDR3: TGTGCCAGCAGTTTATATGGGGCAGGGCAGGGTGAAAAACTGTTTTTT.

This clone was picked up a small number of times. The chain joins TRBV5-1 to TRBJ1-1; D is unresolved. Trimming removed 6 bases from V and 0 bases from J, with 12 bases in between. From germline, CDR1 is SGHRS and CDR2 YFSETQ. The CDR3 is made up of 14 amino acids. This chain's CDR3 is CASTSGSLNTEAFF. The CDR3 DNA follows: TGCGCCAGCACCTCGGGTTCCTTGAACACTGAAGCTTTCTTT. The full variable domain, with the rest looked up from reference TRBV5-1 and TRBJ1-1, is KAGVTQTPRYLIKTRGQQVTLSCSPISGHRSVSWYQQTPGQGLQFLFEYFSETQRNKGNFPGRFSGRQFSNSRSEMNVSTLELGDSALYLCASTSGSLNTEAFFGQGTRLTVV.

The J gene is TRBJ2-1, the V gene TRBV5-1; 13 bases fit TRBD2. Germline assignment: CDR1 SGHRS and CDR2 YFSETQ. Trimming cost V 4 bases and J 2 bases; bases outside gene matches: 6. The CDR3 totals 17 residues. CDR3 protein: CASSAQTSGGTYNEQFF. In DNA form, the CDR3 reads TGCGCCAGCAGCGCCCAGACTAGCGGGGGGACCTACAATGAGCAGTTCTTC.

This chain uses TRBV10-3 with TRBJ2-3; weak D call: TRBD1 (6 bases). Germline CDR1 reads ENHRY; CDR2 reads SYGVKD. Between the trimmed V and J ends, which lost 8 bases and 2 bases, there was a span of 8 bases. The CDR3 has 12 residues. CDR3 region: CAIGTNTDTQYF. Written as DNA, the CDR3 is TGTGCCATCGGGACAAACACAGATACGCAGTATTTT.

V usage is TRBV11-2 and J usage is TRBJ2-7; 9 bases map to TRBD1. CDR1 is SGHAT and CDR2 is FQNNGV in the germline V gene. The CDR3 contains 17 residues. Trimming took 5 bases from V and 3 from J; bases not matched to a gene: 14. CDR3 protein: CASSGRGQGVPYYEQYF. The CDR3 coding sequence is TGTGCCAGCAGCGGAAGGGGACAGGGCGTGCCCTACTACGAGCAGTACTTC.

The genes are TRBV9 and TRBJ1-1, with D unresolved. The V gene lost 0 bases and the J gene lost 0 bases, with 12 bases spanning the gap. CDR1 is SGDLS, CDR2 YYNGEE, per germline. The CDR3 spans 16 residues. The CDR3 region is CASSVGLRDMNTEAFF. DNA for the CDR3: TGTGCCAGCAGCGTAGGGCTGCGGGATATGAACACTGAAGCTTTCTTT.

The V call is TRBV5-1, the J call TRBJ2-7; 8 bases map to TRBD2. Trimming cost V 4 bases and J 2 bases; bases outside gene matches: 5. This CDR3 comprises 14 residues. From germline, CDR1 is SGHRS and CDR2 YFSETQ. CDR3 in DNA: TGCGCCAGCAGCCCCGGGAGGGGAACCTACGAGCAGTACTTC. It encodes CASSPGRGTYEQYF. Full variable domain (outside the CDR3, taken from reference TRBV5-1 and TRBJ2-7): KAGVTQTPRYLIKTRGQQVTLSCSPISGHRSVSWYQQTPGQGLQFLFEYFSETQRNKGNFPGRFSGRQFSNSRSEMNVSTLELGDSALYLCASSPGRGTYEQYFGPGTRLTVT.

J is TRBJ1-2 and V is TRBV27; possibly TRBD1 for D (6 bases). The CDR3 contains 15 residues. The germline V gene has CDR1 MNHEY and CDR2 SMNVEV (reference sequence). V was cut by 5 bases and J by 2 bases, with 15 bases left in between. The CDR3 DNA follows: TGTGCCAGCAGTCCAAATCGGCAGGGGAACTATGGCTACACCTTC. Protein: CASSPNRQGNYGYTF.

This clone was counted once. J is TRBJ1-2 and V is TRBV12-5, with 8 bases lining up with TRBD1. Germline CDR1 LGHNT, CDR2 FRNRAP. The CDR3 consists of 14 residues. Trimming cost V 5 bases and J 4 bases; bases outside gene matches: 6. Written as DNA, the CDR3 is TGTGCTAGTGGTCAGGGGGCTCTGGGCTATGGCTACACCTTC. Protein product: CASGQGALGYGYTF.

The rearrangement joins TRBV19 to TRBJ2-1, with 13 nucleotides matching TRBD2. There are 15 residues in the CDR3. Germline loops: CDR1 LNHDA, CDR2 SQIVND (reference sequence). Trimming cost V 1 base and J 6 bases; bases outside gene matches: 0. CDR3 sequence reads: CASSIGTSGGNEQFF. CDR3 bases: TGTGCCAGTAGTATAGGGACTAGCGGGGGCAATGAGCAGTTCTTC.

This clone showed up just a few times. The chain uses TRBV2 and TRBJ1-3; weak D call: TRBD1 (6 bases). Germline CDR1 is SNHLY and CDR2 is FYNNEI. CDR3 length: 14 residues. The ends were cut back, 2 bases at V and 4 bases at J, with 9 bases in the middle. The CDR3 region has the DNA TGTGCCAGCAGTGAATGGGGGCGCGGAAACACCATATATTTT. Translation: CASSEWGRGNTIYF.

The V call is TRBV6-5, the J call TRBJ2-7; D is perhaps TRBD2 (6 bases). This CDR3 is 15 amino acids long. Germline V gives CDR1 MNHEY, CDR2 SVGAGI. Trimming pared 5 bases from V and 2 bases from J, leaving 16 bases between. In nucleotides, the CDR3 is TGTGCCAGCAGTCCTTCAAGCGGGCCGACCTACGAGCAGTACTTC. The encoded protein is CASSPSSGPTYEQYF.

In regard to this clone: Within the sample, other DNA sequences also encode this same CDR3. The V call is TRBV29-1, the J call TRBJ2-1, with 7 bases matching TRBD1. The CDR3 totals 16 residues. Germline-derived CDR1 and CDR2 are SQVTM and ANQGSEA. The V gene end was trimmed by 6 bases and the J gene end by 0 bases; junction bases not matched to a gene: 11. As DNA, the CDR3 is TGCAGCGTCGCAGATGGACAGGCCAACTCCTACAATGAGCAGTTCTTC. It is translated as CSVADGQANSYNEQFF.

The rearrangement links TRBV5-1 to TRBJ1-1; maybe TRBD1 (6 bases). The V end was cut by 2 bases, the J end by 4 bases, with 12 bases between. Per germline, CDR1 SGHRS and CDR2 YFSETQ. This CDR3 has 14 residues. CDR3 sequence (DNA): TGCGCCAGCAGCTTAGGGGGTCGGGGCACTGAAGCTTTCTTT. Translation: CASSLGGRGTEAFF.

A word on this clone: The junction departs from germline at one end; a sequencing error may be responsible. V usage is TRBV7-9 and J usage is TRBJ2-1, with a tentative D call TRBD2 (6 bases). The CDR3 totals 12 residues. Germline CDR1 is SEHNR and CDR2 is FQNEAQ (reference sequence). DNA of the CDR3: TGTTCCAGCAGCCCGGGGGAAAATGAGCAGTTCTTC. Translation gives CSSSPGENEQFF. The variable domain in full, with the rest retrieved from reference TRBV7-9 and TRBJ2-1, is DTGVSQNPRHKITKRGQNVTFRCDPISEHNRLYWYRQTLGQGPEFLTYFQNEAQLEKSRLLSDRFSAERPKGSFSTLEIQRTEQGDSAMYLCSSSPGENEQFFGPGTRLTVL.

V gene TRBV14 combines with J gene TRBJ2-1; 15 nucleotides line up with TRBD2. Germline V CDR1 and CDR2: SGHDN, FVKESK. Trimming took 4 bases from V and 0 from J; bases not matched to a gene: 13. The CDR3 loop spans 21 amino acids. The CDR3, as DNA: TGTGCCAGCAGCCGAGCCAGAGGGACTAGCGGGGGGACCTACTCCTACAATGAGCAGTTCTTC. It codes for CASSRARGTSGGTYSYNEQFF.

The CDR3 loop is CASGFGNRVKETQYF. The DNA of the CDR3 is TGTGCTAGTGGTTTCGGTAACAGGGTTAAGGAGACCCAGTACTTC. The chain recombines TRBV12-5 with TRBJ2-5, with D maybe TRBD1 (6 bases). The length of the CDR3 is 15 residues. Germline V gene lookup returns CDR1 LGHNT and CDR2 FRNRAP. Trimming cost V 3 bases and J 5 bases, with 16 bases left between them.

The chain uses TRBV18 and TRBJ1-2; 8 positions match TRBD1. From germline, CDR1 is KGHSH and CDR2 LQKENI. The length of the CDR3 is 15 residues. V was clipped by 4 bases and J by 0 bases; unmatched bases: 4. CDR3 nucleotide sequence: TGTGCCAGCTCACAAGGACAGGGACCTAACTATGGCTACACCTTC. It encodes CASSQGQGPNYGYTF. Full variable domain (rest looked up from reference TRBV18 and TRBJ1-2): NAGVMQNPRHLVRRRGQEARLRCSPMKGHSHVYWYRQLPEEGLKFMVYLQKENIIDESGMPKERFSAEFPKEGPSILRIQQVVRGDSAAYFCASSQGQGPNYGYTFGSGTRLTVV.

This chain joins TRBV27 and TRBJ2-1; 9 bases are shared with TRBD2. Germline values: CDR1 MNHEY, CDR2 SMNVEV (reference sequence). The CDR3 extends over 13 amino acids. Losses at the gene ends were 6 bases for V and 4 bases for J; bases not matched to a gene: 1. The CDR3 region is CASSSGRYNEQFF. Here the CDR3 DNA reads TGTGCCAGCAGCAGCGGGAGGTACAATGAGCAGTTCTTC.

The chain carries TRBV6-1 and TRBJ2-5; D unresolved. CDR1 and CDR2 from the germline V gene are MNHNS and SASEGT. This CDR3 has 10 amino acids. V was pared by 8 bases and J by 7 bases, with 8 bases between. The CDR3 protein is CASHLGTQYF. DNA of the CDR3: TGTGCCAGCCATCTCGGGACCCAGTACTTC.

The chain joins TRBV21-1 to TRBJ2-5; the D segment call TRBD2 is taken from the table without a DNA check. TRBV21-1 is given as a pseudogene. This CDR3 is built from 18 residues. This CDR3 is CASSTYITPGLASETQYF. The CDR3 DNA sequence: TGTGCCAGCAGCACCTATATTACGCCGGGACTAGCGAGCGAGACCCAGTACTTC.

This clone was seen a few times. The chain couples TRBV19 to TRBJ1-2, with 7 bases that match TRBD1. The V segment lost 10 bases and the J segment 8 bases; nucleotides outside the gene matches: 7. CDR3 size: 11 residues. Germline assignment: CDR1 LNHDA and CDR2 SQIVND (reference sequence). The CDR3 coding sequence is TGTGCCATAGGAACAGGGGTGGGCTACACCTTC. Residues: CAIGTGVGYTF.

The chain recombines TRBV13 with TRBJ1-1, with no clear D. CDR3 length: 13 residues. Germline-derived CDR1 and CDR2 are PRHDT and FYEKMQ (reference sequence). Trimming shortened V by 4 bases and J by 6 bases, and 12 bases separated the two germline ends. The CDR3 region is CASSSTHTAEAFF. DNA for the CDR3: TGTGCCAGCAGCTCCACCCACACCGCTGAAGCTTTCTTT.

The V and J genes are TRBV19 and TRBJ2-3, with TRBD1 matching over 8 bases. CDR1 is LNHDA, CDR2 SQIVND, per germline (reference sequence). The CDR3 contains 13 residues. J lost 10 bases, V lost 8 bases, and 11 bases had no gene match. As DNA, the CDR3 is TGTGCCAGTGGATTCACGACAGGGGAGCCGCAGTATTTT. Translating gives CASGFTTGEPQYF.